These 14 T cell receptor beta chains originate from one sample sequenced in a study of T cell repertoires in cytomegalovirus infection. MiXCR, applied by TCRdb to the reads, yields one record per CDR3 protein. The profile shows 480,000 or so distinct CDR3 sequences, 10% to 12% of them singletons. Sequenced material: PBMCs. These receptors all stem from a human donor in good health (CMV status not recorded). Some clones in this sample may be carry-over from other donors' samples.

The rearrangement joins TRBV2 to TRBJ2-7; 8 bases fit TRBD1. V was pared by 5 bases and J by 6 bases, with 12 bases of the junction left unmatched. This CDR3 comprises 15 residues. Germline loops: CDR1 SNHLY, CDR2 FYNNEI. CDR3 loop: CASSSLPGQGSEQYF. The DNA of the CDR3 is TGTGCCAGCAGTTCGCTACCTGGACAGGGTAGCGAGCAGTACTTC.

This clonotype was counted many times. The chain couples TRBV7-2 to TRBJ2-2; maybe TRBD2 (6 bases). The ends were cut back, 1 base at V and 3 bases at J, with 15 bases in the middle. The CDR3 is made up of 17 amino acids. Germline CDR1 is SGHTA and CDR2 is FQGNSA. The CDR3 spells CASSLDGLALDTGELFF. The CDR3 region has the DNA TGTGCCAGCAGCTTAGACGGGCTAGCGCTTGACACCGGGGAGCTGTTTTTT.

There are many counts of this clonotype. The chain employs TRBV28 and TRBJ2-6, with D unclear. This CDR3 comprises 12 residues. Germline CDR1 and CDR2: MDHEN and SYDVKM. V lost 6 bases and J lost 3, with 3 bases in between. For the CDR3, the DNA is TGTGCCAGCAGAGGTGGGGCCAACGTCCTGACTTTC. Translated, it gives CASRGGANVLTF.

The chain combines TRBV20-1 with TRBJ2-6, with 8 bases that match TRBD1. The germline V gene encodes CDR1 DFQATT and CDR2 SNEGSKA (reference sequence). V dropped 6 bases and J dropped 7; count of bases not matched to a gene: 11. The CDR3 totals 15 residues. The CDR3 DNA follows: TGCAGTGCCCGCGATGACAGGGGTTCTGCCAACGTCCTGACTTTC. This translates into CSARDDRGSANVLTF.

This clonotype was picked up many times. The J gene is TRBJ2-7, the V gene TRBV7-2, with D unresolved. In germline, CDR1 is SGHTA, CDR2 FQGNSA. The germline V and J ends were trimmed by 6 bases and 2 bases, with 11 bases remaining between them. The CDR3 is made up of 13 amino acids. This CDR3 is CASSQGPAYEQYF. The CDR3 coding sequence is TGTGCCAGCAGTCAAGGGCCCGCCTACGAGCAGTACTTC.

At least ten counts were recorded for this clonotype. The rearrangement joins TRBV11-2 to TRBJ1-1, with D unresolved. Trimming stripped 2 bases from V and 7 bases from J, with 5 bases between. The CDR3 is 11 residues long. Germline V gene lookup returns CDR1 SGHAT and CDR2 FQNNGV. The CDR3 loop is CASSLRLEAFF. The CDR3 coding sequence is TGTGCCAGCAGCTTAAGGCTTGAAGCTTTCTTT. Drawing the rest from reference TRBV11-2 and TRBJ1-1, the complete variable domain is EAGVAQSPRYKIIEKRQSVAFWCNPISGHATLYWYQQILGQGPKLLIQFQNNGVVDDSQLPKDRFSAERLKGVDSTLKIQPAKLEDSAVYLCASSLRLEAFFGQGTRLTVV.

This clonotype was counted between two and nine times. This rearrangement joins TRBV10-3 to TRBJ1-1; TRBD1 is a possible D gene (6 bases). CDR3 length: 14 amino acids. The V gene lost 9 bases and the J gene lost 4 bases, with 18 bases spanning the gap. The germline CDR1 and CDR2 sequences are ENHRY and SYGVKD. The CDR3 DNA follows: TGTGCCATTAGCGCCCCCAGGGGACGCACTGAAGCTTTCTTT. This sequence encodes CAISAPRGRTEAFF.

This clonotype was detected many times. CDR3 region: CASSPRTDEQFF. The CDR3 DNA is TGTGCCAGCAGTCCAAGGACAGATGAGCAGTTCTTC. The chain has TRBV12-3 or TRBV12-4 and TRBJ2-1; D might be TRBD1 (6 bases). The length of the CDR3 is 12 residues. Between the trimmed V and J ends, which lost 5 bases and 8 bases, there was a span of 10 bases.

In its sample, this clonotype was seen once. The chain links TRBV15 to TRBJ2-1; a weak D match, TRBD1 (6 bases). This CDR3 comprises 14 residues. Looked up from germline, CDR1 is LNHNV and CDR2 is YYDKDF (reference sequence). Trimming removed 3 bases from V and 10 bases from J, with 16 bases in between. In DNA form, the CDR3 reads TGTGCCACCAGCAGGGAACAGGGATTATCCGAGCAGTTCTTC. Its translation is CATSREQGLSEQFF.

This clonotype showed up many times. J is TRBJ2-1 and V is TRBV19; no clear D. Trimming stripped 5 bases from V and 7 bases from J, with 15 bases between. The CDR3 runs to 14 residues. The germline V gene has CDR1 LNHDA and CDR2 SQIVND (reference sequence). The CDR3 loop reads CASSLPSLRNEQFF. For the CDR3, the DNA is TGTGCCAGTAGTCTCCCCAGCCTGAGGAATGAGCAGTTCTTC.

This clonotype was seen a handful of times. The chain employs TRBV18 and TRBJ2-3, with TRBD2 matching over 12 bases. Losses at the gene ends were 3 bases for V and 14 bases for J; bases not matched to a gene: 15. This CDR3 is built from 16 residues. Germline assignment: CDR1 KGHSH and CDR2 LQKENI. CDR3 sequence: CASSPTSGRPPTSWYF. CDR3 DNA: TGTGCCAGCTCACCGACTAGCGGGAGACCTCCAACGAGTTGGTATTTT.

The genes are TRBV27 and TRBJ2-2; D is possibly TRBD2 (6 bases). CDR1 MNHEY and CDR2 SMNVEV come from the germline V gene (reference sequence). The V and J ends lost 3 bases and 2 bases respectively, with 19 bases between them. The CDR3 totals 18 residues. CDR3 nucleotide sequence: TGTGCCAGCAGTTTTCCGACCCCGCGGGGCCTAAACACCGGGGAGCTGTTTTTT. This encodes CASSFPTPRGLNTGELFF.

The rearrangement joins TRBV24-1 to TRBJ2-1, with TRBD2 identical over 10 bases. V lost 1 base and J lost 4; bases outside the gene matches: 6. The CDR3 spans 17 residues. The V gene's germline CDR1 is KGHDR and CDR2 SFDVKD. This chain's CDR3 is CATSDLQREGGYNEQFF. DNA for the CDR3: TGTGCCACCAGTGATTTACAGCGGGAGGGGGGATACAATGAGCAGTTCTTC.

The CDR3 DNA follows: TGCAGTGCTAGAGATCTCCAGACAATCGCCGGTGAAGCTTTCTTT. Translating gives CSARDLQTIAGEAFF. This chain connects TRBV20-1 to TRBJ1-1; no reliable D call. The germline V gene has CDR1 DFQATT and CDR2 SNEGSKA (reference sequence). The ends were cut back, 0 bases at V and 7 bases at J, with 18 bases in the middle. CDR3 length: 15 amino acids.